Following are 22 T cell receptor beta chains from one sample sequenced in a study of blood T cell repertoires in COVID-19. The method was immunoSEQ multiplex PCR; TCRdb's version includes in-frame clones alone and lacks a portion of them. The sample consists of 130,000 to 150,000 clones, roughly 80% of them appearing once. Sequences were obtained from peripheral blood. The source is a human donor in a cohort sampled during active COVID-19.

This clone was seen a few times. This chain links TRBV29-1 with TRBJ2-7; a weak D match, TRBD2 (6 bases). CDR3 length: 13 residues. Trimming pared 7 bases from V and 2 bases from J, leaving 15 bases between. Germline CDR1 SQVTM, CDR2 ANQGSEA. The CDR3 loop is CSARSGVTYEQYF. CDR3 DNA sequence: TGCAGCGCCCGGTCGGGGGTCACCTACGAGCAGTACTTC.

The chain carries TRBV10-3 and TRBJ2-7, with D perhaps TRBD1 (6 bases). This CDR3 has 12 amino acids. CDR1 is ENHRY and CDR2 is SYGVKD in the germline V gene. CDR3 in DNA: TGTGCGGTGACAGGCAGCCTGGACGAGCAGTACTTC. It encodes CAVTGSLDEQYF.

The chain links TRBV5-4 to TRBJ2-1, with 7 nucleotides matching TRBD2. The junction had 3 bases not matched to a gene; V was cut back by 0 bases and J by 0 bases. From germline, CDR1 is SGHNT and CDR2 YYREEE (reference sequence). The CDR3 is made up of 16 amino acids. CDR3 coding DNA: TGTGCCAGCAGCTTGGACTTAGCGGGCTCCTACAATGAGCAGTTCTTC. Translating gives CASSLDLAGSYNEQFF.

V usage is TRBV5-4 and J usage is TRBJ2-5; TRBD2 matches 15 bases. CDR3 length equals 19 residues. The V gene's germline CDR1 is SGHNT and CDR2 YYREEE (reference sequence). Unmatched junction bases numbered 13, after V lost 3 bases and J lost 4 bases. CDR3 sequence reads: CASSSLVPGLAGGGETQYF. CDR3 coding DNA: TGTGCCAGCAGCTCCCTAGTCCCGGGACTAGCGGGGGGAGGAGAGACCCAGTACTTC.

This clone was picked up one time. This chain connects TRBV3-1 (or the pseudogene TRBV3-2) to TRBJ1-1; the D gene is possibly TRBD1 (6 bases). The CDR3 has 15 amino acids. Germline V gene data show CDR1 as LGHDT and CDR2 as YNNKEL (reference sequence). V lost 5 bases and J lost 5, with 18 bases in between. The CDR3 loop is CASSTFSGARTEAFF. The CDR3 DNA is TGTGCCAGCAGCACATTCTCAGGGGCGCGAACTGAAGCTTTCTTT.

This clone occurred once. V usage is TRBV19 and J usage is TRBJ1-1; D gene unclear. The CDR3 sequence is 13 residues long. Germline V gives CDR1 LNHDA, CDR2 SQIVND (reference sequence). V lost 3 bases and J 4 bases, leaving 9 bases between the germline ends. The CDR3 spells CASSIPESTEAFF. Written as DNA, the CDR3 is TGTGCCAGTAGTATCCCCGAGAGCACTGAAGCTTTCTTT.

The chain combines TRBV6-2 or TRBV6-3 with TRBJ1-1, with 7 bases matching TRBD1. CDR3 length equals 16 residues. Germline trimming cut 4 bases from V and 5 bases from J; bases unmatched to any gene: 13. Germline V gene lookup returns CDR1 MNHEY and CDR2 SVGEGT. The CDR3 DNA follows: TGTGCCAGCAGTTCCCTACGACAGGGAAGGAGTACTGAAGCTTTCTTT. Amino acids: CASSSLRQGRSTEAFF.

The chain combines TRBV7-2 with TRBJ1-2; no clear D. Germline assignment: CDR1 SGHTA and CDR2 FQGNSA. The V and J ends lost 2 bases and 4 bases respectively, with 11 bases between them. The CDR3 is 14 residues long. CDR3 loop: CASSLSRQAYGYTF. In DNA, the CDR3 is TGTGCCAGCAGCTTATCCCGGCAGGCCTATGGCTACACCTTC.

This clone came up a few times. The genes are TRBV6-4 and TRBJ2-7, with TRBD2 matching over 9 bases. From germline, CDR1 is MRHNA and CDR2 SNTAGT. The ends lost 4 bases at V and 2 bases at J; junction bases unmatched: 9. The CDR3 has 16 residues. The CDR3 reads CASSGETPSGTYEQYF. For the CDR3, the DNA is TGTGCCAGCAGTGGCGAAACACCTAGCGGGACCTACGAGCAGTACTTC.

This chain uses TRBV28 with TRBJ2-1, with D tentatively TRBD2 (6 bases). The germline V and J ends were trimmed by 3 bases and 7 bases, with 10 bases remaining between them. This CDR3 spans 13 amino acids. Germline assignment: CDR1 MDHEN and CDR2 SYDVKM. In DNA, the CDR3 is TGTGCCAGCAGTTTGCTGGGAGGAAATGAGCAGTTCTTC. It specifies CASSLLGGNEQFF. The full variable domain, completed using reference TRBV28 and TRBJ2-1, is DVKVTQSSRYLVKRTGEKVFLECVQDMDHENMFWYRQDPGLGLRLIYFSYDVKMKEKGDIPEGYSVSREKKERFSLILESASTNQTSMYLCASSLLGGNEQFFGPGTRLTVL.

This chain joins TRBV14 and TRBJ1-1, with D unresolved. Trimming shortened V by 3 bases and J by 0 bases, and 5 bases separated the two germline ends. Germline-derived CDR1 and CDR2 are SGHDN and FVKESK. This CDR3 is built from 13 residues. CDR3 in DNA: TGTGCCAGCAGCCAGCAGGTGAACACTGAAGCTTTCTTT. Translating gives CASSQQVNTEAFF.

CDR3 sequence reads: CASLAGSGAEAFF. In DNA, the CDR3 is TGTGCCAGCCTTGCCGGCTCCGGGGCTGAAGCTTTCTTT. The chain joins TRBV6-5 to TRBJ1-1; D gene uncertain. Germline loops: CDR1 MNHEY, CDR2 SVGAGI. The germline V and J ends were trimmed by 8 bases and 6 bases, with 16 bases remaining between them. CDR3 length: 13 residues.

The rearrangement links TRBV2 to TRBJ2-7; 8 bases agree with TRBD1. This CDR3 spans 16 amino acids. V was pared by 5 bases and J by 0 bases, with 9 bases of the junction left unmatched. Germline V gene data show CDR1 as SNHLY and CDR2 as FYNNEI. CDR3 loop: CASSPGQGRGSYEQYF. The CDR3 bases are TGTGCCAGCAGTCCTGGACAGGGAAGGGGCTCCTACGAGCAGTACTTC.

The rearrangement links TRBV5-1 to TRBJ1-3; D remains ambiguous. V was cut by 2 bases and J by 1 base, with 10 bases left in between. Germline values: CDR1 SGHRS, CDR2 YFSETQ. The CDR3 is made up of 15 amino acids. CDR3 in amino acids: CASSFGGQSGNTIYF. The CDR3 nucleotides are TGCGCCAGCAGCTTTGGAGGGCAGTCTGGAAACACCATATATTTT. The full variable domain, in which reference TRBV5-1 and TRBJ1-3 provide the parts outside the CDR3, is KAGVTQTPRYLIKTRGQQVTLSCSPISGHRSVSWYQQTPGQGLQFLFEYFSETQRNKGNFPGRFSGRQFSNSRSEMNVSTLELGDSALYLCASSFGGQSGNTIYFGEGSWLTVV.

V is TRBV5-4 and J is TRBJ2-7; 10 bases fit TRBD1. V lost 0 bases to trimming and J lost 2 bases; unmatched junction nucleotides: 8. There are 17 residues in the CDR3. The germline gives CDR1 SGHNT, CDR2 YYREEE (reference sequence). CDR3 bases: TGTGCCAGCAGCTTGGGACCGGGACAGGGGTTTCCCTACGAGCAGTACTTC. Amino acids: CASSLGPGQGFPYEQYF.

The V and J genes are TRBV11-1 and TRBJ2-3; D is undetermined. V lost 6 bases, J lost 2 bases, and 9 bases lay in between. The germline V gene encodes CDR1 SGHAT and CDR2 FQDESV (reference sequence). This CDR3 has 13 amino acids. Here the CDR3 DNA reads TGTGCCAGCAGACCCCTAGACACAGATACGCAGTATTTT. Protein sequence: CASRPLDTDTQYF.

The CDR3 DNA reads TGTGCCAGCAGTCAACAGGGGAACTATGGCTACACCTTC. This translates into CASSQQGNYGYTF. The chain uses TRBV6-2 or TRBV6-3 and TRBJ1-2, with 7 bases matching TRBD1. The CDR3 is 13 amino acids. V shed 5 bases and J 2 bases; nucleotides not matched to a gene: 2. Germline CDR1 and CDR2: MNHEY and SVGEGT.

The genes are TRBV2 and TRBJ1-5, with D possibly TRBD1 on 5 matching bases. V lost 7 bases and J lost 5, with 12 bases in between. The CDR3 spans 13 residues. Germline assignment: CDR1 SNHLY and CDR2 FYNNEI. Written as DNA, the CDR3 is TGTGCCAGCATGGGGCAGGGTGATCAGCCCCAGCATTTT. Translating it yields CASMGQGDQPQHF. Based on the CDR3 plus reference TRBV2 and TRBJ1-5, the full variable domain is EPEVTQTPSHQVTQMGQEVILRCVPISNHLYFYWYRQILGQKVEFLVSFYNNEISEKSEIFDDQFSVERPDGSNFTLKIRSTKLEDSAMYFCASMGQGDQPQHFGDGTRLSIL.

The rearrangement links TRBV20-1 to TRBJ2-1; TRBD1 or TRBD2 may be the D gene (5 bases each). Germline V gives CDR1 DFQATT, CDR2 SNEGSKA (reference sequence). The CDR3 consists of 14 residues. V was trimmed by 3 bases and J by 4 bases, leaving 13 bases between them. In nucleotides, the CDR3 is TGCAGTGCTAGTGCGGGCGACAGTTACAATGAGCAGTTCTTC. Translating it yields CSASAGDSYNEQFF.

The chain combines TRBV7-6 with TRBJ2-7, with unresolved D. Germline CDR1 SGHVS, CDR2 FNYEAQ. The CDR3 consists of 13 residues. V was pared by 1 base and J by 4 bases, with 8 bases between. CDR3 sequence: CASSLEPFYEQYF. DNA for the CDR3: TGTGCCAGCAGCTTAGAGCCTTTTTACGAGCAGTACTTC.

The chain couples TRBV7-9 to TRBJ2-1, with 12 nucleotides matching TRBD2. CDR3 length: 15 amino acids. From germline, CDR1 is SEHNR and CDR2 FQNEAQ (reference sequence). V trimming: 7 bases; J trimming: 7 bases; junction bases outside the gene matches: 8. In DNA, the CDR3 is TGTGCCAGCAAGGGAGGACTAGCGGGGTTGAATGAGCAGTTCTTC. Its translation is CASKGGLAGLNEQFF.

The chain links TRBV18 to TRBJ1-2, with D tentatively TRBD1 (6 bases). V lost 3 bases and J lost 3, with 8 bases in between. In germline, CDR1 is KGHSH, CDR2 LQKENI. The CDR3 runs to 13 residues. CDR3 region: CASSPTGDYGYTF. Written as DNA, the CDR3 is TGTGCCAGCTCACCGACAGGTGACTATGGCTACACCTTC.